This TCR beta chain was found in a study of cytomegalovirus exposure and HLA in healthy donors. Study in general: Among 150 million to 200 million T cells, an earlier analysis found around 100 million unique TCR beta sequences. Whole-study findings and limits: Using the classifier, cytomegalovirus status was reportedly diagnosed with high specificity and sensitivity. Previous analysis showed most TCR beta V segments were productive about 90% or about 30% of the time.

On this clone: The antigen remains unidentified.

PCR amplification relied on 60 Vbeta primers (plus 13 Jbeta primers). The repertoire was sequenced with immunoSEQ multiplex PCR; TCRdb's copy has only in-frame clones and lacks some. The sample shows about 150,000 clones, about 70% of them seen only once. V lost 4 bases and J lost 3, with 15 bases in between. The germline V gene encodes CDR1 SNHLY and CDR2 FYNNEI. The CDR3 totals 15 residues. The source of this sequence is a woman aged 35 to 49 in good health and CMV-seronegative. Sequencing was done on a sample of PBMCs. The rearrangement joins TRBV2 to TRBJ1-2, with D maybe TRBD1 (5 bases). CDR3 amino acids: CASSVEDGGDYGYTF. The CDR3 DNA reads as TGTGCCAGCAGTGTGGAGGACGGGGGTGACTATGGCTACACCTTC. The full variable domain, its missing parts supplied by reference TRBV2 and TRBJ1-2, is EPEVTQTPSHQVTQMGQEVILRCVPISNHLYFYWYRQILGQKVEFLVSFYNNEISEKSEIFDDQFSVERPDGSNFTLKIRSTKLEDSAMYFCASSVEDGGDYGYTFGSGTRLTVV.